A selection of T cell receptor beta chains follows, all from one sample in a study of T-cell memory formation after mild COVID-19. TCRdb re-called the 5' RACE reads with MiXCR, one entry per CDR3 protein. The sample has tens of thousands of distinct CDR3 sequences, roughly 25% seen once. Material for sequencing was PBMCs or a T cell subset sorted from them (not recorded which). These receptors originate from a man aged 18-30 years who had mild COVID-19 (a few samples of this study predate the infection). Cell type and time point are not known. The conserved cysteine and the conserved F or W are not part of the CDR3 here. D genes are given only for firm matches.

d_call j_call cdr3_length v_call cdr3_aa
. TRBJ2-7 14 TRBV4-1 ASSQGDLGRAYEQY
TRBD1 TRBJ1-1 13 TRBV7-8 ASSLAATGGSEAF
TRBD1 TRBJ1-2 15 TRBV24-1 ATSDPGTGDLHYGYT
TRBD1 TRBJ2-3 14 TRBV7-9 ASSILHRGYTDTQY
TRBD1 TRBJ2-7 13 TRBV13 ASSLVFQGAREQY
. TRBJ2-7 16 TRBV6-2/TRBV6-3 ASSFLMFQPLNSYEQY
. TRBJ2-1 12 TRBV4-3 ASSQGGRINEQF
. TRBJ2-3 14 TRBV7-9 ASSQDSLFSTDTQY
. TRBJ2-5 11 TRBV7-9 ASMQGGPETQY
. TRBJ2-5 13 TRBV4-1 ASSQGRRGTETQY
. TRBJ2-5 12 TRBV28 ASSLLANQETQY
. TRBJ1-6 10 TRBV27 ASSLEGRPLH
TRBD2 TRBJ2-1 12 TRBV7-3 ASSHNRGGHEQF
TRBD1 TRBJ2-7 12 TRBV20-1 SARGAGGSYEQY
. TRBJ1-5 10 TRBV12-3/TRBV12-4 ASTSRNQPQH
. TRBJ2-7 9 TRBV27 ASRENYEQY
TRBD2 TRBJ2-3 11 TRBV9 ASSVSSGGEQY
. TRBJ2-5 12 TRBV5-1 ASSNPLAKKTQY
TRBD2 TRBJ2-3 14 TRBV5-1 ASSSLTSGSTDTQY
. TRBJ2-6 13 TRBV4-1 ASSQEGSGANVLT
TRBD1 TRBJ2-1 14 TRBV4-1 ASSQDEGTGLSEQF
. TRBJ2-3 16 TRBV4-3 ASSQEPPGPRAWDTQY
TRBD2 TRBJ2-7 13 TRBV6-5 ASRGTSGGSYEQY
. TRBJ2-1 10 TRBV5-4 ASSFTGNEQF
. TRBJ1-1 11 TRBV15 VTQPTPNTEAF
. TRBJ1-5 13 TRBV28 ASGGEQEKNQPQH
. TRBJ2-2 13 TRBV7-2 ASSSPTSNTGELF
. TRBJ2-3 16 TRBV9 ASSAHHTGRGPADTQY
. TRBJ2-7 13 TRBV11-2 ASSSRNRESYEQY
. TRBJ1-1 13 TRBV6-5 ASSYSPVLNTEAF
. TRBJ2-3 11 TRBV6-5 ASNYRESDTQY
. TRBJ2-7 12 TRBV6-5 ASSLPGQHYEQY
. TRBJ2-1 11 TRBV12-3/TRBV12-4 ASSERGAGEQF
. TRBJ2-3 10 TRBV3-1 AKQSPTDTQY
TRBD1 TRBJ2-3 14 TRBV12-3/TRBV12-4 ASSLARGQGPNTQY
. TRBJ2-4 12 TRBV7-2 ASSSWWPKNIQY
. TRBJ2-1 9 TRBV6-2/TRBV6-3 ASTLGAEQF
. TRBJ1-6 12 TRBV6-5 ASSYPGYNSPLH
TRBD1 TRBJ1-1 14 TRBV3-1 ASRGSSPGGNTEAF
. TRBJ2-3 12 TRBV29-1 SVERTVAPDTQY
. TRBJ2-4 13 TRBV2 ASSDEGMAKNIQY
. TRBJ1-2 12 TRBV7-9 ASSFANGGYGYT
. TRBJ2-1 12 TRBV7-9 ASSLTESYNEQF
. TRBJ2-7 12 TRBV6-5 ASSSGPEVNEQY
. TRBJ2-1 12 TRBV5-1 ASSPALLGGEQF
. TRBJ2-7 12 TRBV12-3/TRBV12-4 ASSGPGRPYEQY
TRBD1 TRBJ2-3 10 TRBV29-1 SAGTGEDTQY
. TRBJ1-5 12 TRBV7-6 ASSPGVTVQPQH
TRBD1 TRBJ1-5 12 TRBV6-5 ASTNGQGGQPQH
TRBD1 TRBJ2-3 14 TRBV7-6 ASSSDRGSITDTQY
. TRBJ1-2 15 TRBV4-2 ASSQDGSGTANYGYT
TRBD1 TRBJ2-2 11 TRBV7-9 AKGQVNTGELF
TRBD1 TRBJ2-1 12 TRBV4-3 ASSQEDRDNEQF